A single sample gave rise to the 21 T cell receptor beta chains below, sequenced in a study of low-dose radiotherapy and immunotherapy resistance in tumors. TRAV- and TRBV-specific primers primed first-strand cDNA, covering alpha and beta chains. TCR amplification used about 18 PCR cycles, a constant-region primer and a V-primer adapter. A single record per CDR3 protein comes from TCRdb applying MiXCR to the reads. The table lists over 15,000 distinct CDR3 sequences, 70% of them singletons. The receptors come from a human donor with advanced metastatic prostate, ovarian, gallbladder or colorectal cancer (not recorded which). This table probably holds off-target reads from a library built for another chain.

As DNA, the CDR3 is TGTGCCAGCAGCTTGAAGGTCGGCGCCACAGATACGCAGTATTTT. Translation gives CASSLKVGATDTQYF. V gene TRBV5-6 combines with J gene TRBJ2-3, with D hard to call. Germline CDR1 SGHDT, CDR2 YYEEEE. CDR3 length: 15 residues. V dropped 1 base and J dropped 2 bases, with 11 bases sitting between them.

This chain connects TRBV5-4 to TRBJ2-7, with 11 bases that match TRBD2. The germline V gene encodes CDR1 SGHNT and CDR2 YYREEE (reference sequence). The CDR3 covers 13 residues. The V segment lost 4 bases and the J segment 6 bases; nucleotides outside the gene matches: 3. The CDR3 reads CASSPGLAAEQYF. CDR3 DNA: TGTGCCAGCAGCCCGGGACTAGCGGCCGAGCAGTACTTC.

V gene TRBV27 combines with J gene TRBJ1-1; TRBD1 is a possible D gene (6 bases). The CDR3 contains 16 residues. V dropped 5 bases and J dropped 0 bases, with 16 bases sitting between them. Germline loops: CDR1 MNHEY, CDR2 SMNVEV (reference sequence). DNA of the CDR3: TGTGCCAGCAGTCCCACAGGGAGGGGGGTGAACACTGAAGCTTTCTTT. Encoded protein: CASSPTGRGVNTEAFF.

The CDR3 bases are TGCAGTGCTAGCCCCTCTAGCGGCTACACAGATACGCAGTATTTT. It translates to CSASPSSGYTDTQYF. The chain recombines TRBV20-1 with TRBJ2-3; 7 positions match TRBD2. V was clipped by 3 bases and J by 2 bases; unmatched bases: 8. Germline CDR1 and CDR2: DFQATT and SNEGSKA (reference sequence). CDR3 length equals 15 residues.

The sample holds a few counts of this clonotype. The chain is built from TRBV29-1 and TRBJ1-3; no firm D call. Germline V gene lookup returns CDR1 SQVTM and CDR2 ANQGSEA. The V end was cut by 7 bases, the J end by 0 bases, with 13 bases between. CDR3 length equals 14 residues. CDR3 region: CSARTGSSGNTIYF. CDR3 nucleotides: TGCAGCGCCCGGACTGGGAGCTCTGGAAACACCATATATTTT.

The chain has TRBV20-1 and TRBJ2-3; tentatively, D is TRBD2 (5 bases). The V and J ends lost 3 bases and 2 bases respectively, with 27 bases between them. In germline, CDR1 is DFQATT, CDR2 SNEGSKA (reference sequence). The CDR3 covers 19 residues. CDR3 sequence: CSASLGSGYSLRYTDTQYF. The CDR3 DNA is TGCAGTGCTAGTTTAGGGAGTGGGTATTCCCTAAGATACACAGATACGCAGTATTTT.

V gene TRBV20-1 combines with J gene TRBJ2-3, with TRBD1 matching 7 bases. CDR1 is DFQATT, CDR2 SNEGSKA, per germline (reference sequence). J was trimmed by 2 bases and V by 3 bases; bases with no gene match: 5. The CDR3 runs 14 residues. CDR3 region: CSARATGVTDTQYF. In DNA form, the CDR3 reads TGCAGTGCTAGGGCAACAGGGGTCACAGATACGCAGTATTTT.

The chain couples TRBV19 to TRBJ2-5; D remains unclear. V gave up 2 bases and J gave up 2 bases, with 6 bases separating them. In germline, CDR1 is LNHDA, CDR2 SQIVND (reference sequence). This CDR3 is 13 amino acids long. CDR3 nucleotides: TGTGCCAGTAGTATATACGGGCAAGAGACCCAGTACTTC. Protein: CASSIYGQETQYF. The entire variable domain, with the rest obtained from reference TRBV19 and TRBJ2-5, is as follows: DGGITQSPKYLFRKEGQNVTLSCEQNLNHDAMYWYRQDPGQGLRLIYYSQIVNDFQKGDIAEGYSVSREKKESFPLTVTSAQKNPTAFYLCASSIYGQETQYFGPGTRLLVL.

This chain links TRBV23-1 with TRBJ2-7; D ambiguous. TRBV23-1 is annotated as an ORF whose role is uncertain. The CDR3 sequence is 13 residues long. The V and J ends lost 5 bases and 6 bases respectively, with 14 bases between them. The CDR3 sequence is CASSTDRISEQYF. The CDR3, as DNA: TGCGCCAGCAGTACCGATCGGATTTCCGAGCAGTACTTC.

This clonotype was recorded a few times. This chain joins TRBV20-1 and TRBJ1-6, with D maybe TRBD1 (6 bases). Germline V lookup: CDR1 DFQATT, CDR2 SNEGSKA (reference sequence). The CDR3 totals 15 residues. Deletions cut 6 bases from V and 9 bases from J, with 21 bases between. DNA of the CDR3: TGCAGTGCGACGGGGGGGGCGCAGGGTGGTTCACCCCTCCACTTT. Amino acid sequence: CSATGGAQGGSPLHF.

V usage is TRBV29-1 and J usage is TRBJ1-1; TRBD1 might be the D (5 bases). Trimming stripped 2 bases from V and 5 bases from J, with 12 bases between. Germline CDR1 reads SQVTM; CDR2 reads ANQGSEA. The CDR3 has 13 residues. Here the CDR3 reads CSVESAWGTEAFF. CDR3 coding DNA: TGCAGCGTTGAATCGGCCTGGGGGACTGAAGCTTTCTTT.

This chain joins TRBV20-1 and TRBJ1-6, with TRBD1 identical over 10 bases. The CDR3 sequence is 15 residues long. After removal of 5 bases from V and 8 bases from J, the junction contained 9 bases not matched to a gene. Germline V gives CDR1 DFQATT, CDR2 SNEGSKA (reference sequence). In nucleotides, the CDR3 is TGCAGTGCTCAGGGGCCTGGGACAGGGGATTCACCCCTCCACTTT. Its translation: CSAQGPGTGDSPLHF.

The J gene is TRBJ2-3, the V gene TRBV9; 8 bases line up with TRBD2. The CDR3 totals 16 residues. The ends lost 4 bases at V and 2 bases at J; junction bases unmatched: 9. From germline, CDR1 is SGDLS and CDR2 YYNGEE. The chain's CDR3 is CASSPWGGGSTDTQYF. As DNA, the CDR3 is TGTGCCAGCAGCCCGTGGGGCGGGGGGTCCACAGATACGCAGTATTTT.

In its sample, this clonotype was seen a few times. This CDR3 reads CASSEQDLRLDYGYTF. DNA for the CDR3: TGTGCCAGCAGTGAACAGGACCTCCGGTTAGACTATGGCTACACCTTC. The genes are TRBV2 and TRBJ1-2, with unresolved D. Trimming took 2 bases from V and 3 from J, leaving 16 bases between them. The germline gives CDR1 SNHLY, CDR2 FYNNEI. This CDR3 is 16 amino acids long.

The chain has TRBV3-1 and TRBJ1-5; D unclear. Germline lookup yields CDR1 LGHDT and CDR2 YNNKEL (reference sequence). Trimming left V 0 bases short and J 9 bases short, with 15 bases between. CDR3 length equals 15 residues. The CDR3 region has the DNA TGTGCCAGCAGCCAAGATTCCGGGGAGTTGCGGCCCCAGCATTTT. Translated: CASSQDSGELRPQHF.

The V gene is TRBV2, the J gene TRBJ2-7; the match to TRBD1 covers 7 bases. Per germline, CDR1 SNHLY and CDR2 FYNNEI. This CDR3 region has 13 residues. Unmatched junction bases numbered 6, after V lost 10 bases and J lost 0 bases. CDR3: CAKTGQDSYEQYF. CDR3 nucleotide sequence: TGTGCCAAAACCGGACAGGACTCCTACGAGCAGTACTTC.

This chain's CDR3 is CASSLPDGTANQPYEQYF. In nucleotides, the CDR3 is TGTGCCAGCAGCCTGCCGGACGGGACGGCAAACCAACCCTACGAGCAGTACTTC. V usage is TRBV3-1 and J usage is TRBJ2-7; D tentatively reads TRBD1 or TRBD2 (5 bases each). The V and J ends lost 4 bases and 2 bases respectively, with 24 bases between them. This CDR3 has 18 residues. The germline gives CDR1 LGHDT, CDR2 YNNKEL (reference sequence).

The chain links TRBV6-6 to TRBJ2-1, with TRBD2 matching over 9 bases. The germline gives CDR1 MNHNY, CDR2 SVGAGI (reference sequence). Trimming removed 10 bases from V and 8 bases from J; junction bases left unmatched: 12. The CDR3 is made up of 14 amino acids. The CDR3 nucleotides read TGTGCCACAGGGGGGGGGACTAGCCTGGATGAGCAGTTCTTC. Translation: CATGGGTSLDEQFF.

The chain couples TRBV11-2 to TRBJ2-7; D is unclear. CDR1 SGHAT and CDR2 FQNNGV come from the germline V gene. The CDR3 is made up of 13 amino acids. Trimming removed 5 bases at V and 2 bases at J, with 10 bases between. The CDR3 DNA is TGTGCCAGCAGCCCTGACCGAACCTACGAGCAGTACTTC. Amino acid sequence: CASSPDRTYEQYF.

The rearrangement joins TRBV6-1 to TRBJ2-7; tentative D call: TRBD1 (6 bases). The CDR3 has 13 residues. V shed 6 bases and J shed 7 bases, with 16 bases lying between them. Germline values: CDR1 MNHNS, CDR2 SASEGT. The CDR3: CASRPQQGREQYF. Written as DNA, the CDR3 is TGTGCCAGCAGGCCACAACAGGGCCGGGAGCAGTACTTC.

V is TRBV2 and J is TRBJ1-3; D is unresolved. Trimming removed 5 bases at V and 2 bases at J, with 16 bases between. The CDR3 extends over 16 amino acids. Germline V gene sequence: CDR1 SNHLY, CDR2 FYNNEI. The DNA of the CDR3 is TGTGCCAGCAGTAGCCAGGTGGTTCGAGCTGGAAACACCATATATTTT. Translation gives CASSSQVVRAGNTIYF.